This T cell receptor (beta chain) derives from a study of cytomegalovirus exposure and HLA in healthy donors. For the study at large: Of roughly 360 genotyped donors, 75% to 90% grouped in the Caucasian-associated ancestry cluster.

V was shortened by 3 bases and J by 8 bases, with 8 bases between the two germline ends. From germline, CDR1 is LNHDA and CDR2 SQIVND (reference sequence). The CDR3 runs 13 residues. Primers for the PCR totalled 60 Vbeta and 13 Jbeta. The protocol was immunoSEQ multiplex PCR, while the TCRdb copy is restricted to in-frame clones and leaves out a portion. The table shows fewer than 200,000 clones, with 80% occurring only once. Findings of the study overall: There were some V segments, including TRBV6-2 and TRBV6-3, excluded as indistinguishable. Overall, approximately 180 TCR beta chains were annotated as cytomegalovirus-associated.

Of note for this clone: Its antigen is still unknown.

The sequenced material came from PBMCs. The V call is TRBV19, the J call TRBJ1-6; D gene ambiguous. This clonotype was sampled from a boy aged 5-17 years in good health and CMV-seronegative. Written as DNA, the CDR3 is TGTGCCAGTAGTATCGGCGGGGATTCACCCCTCCACTTT. Translation: CASSIGGDSPLHF.